The sequence of this TCR beta chain was determined in a study of OX40 agonist ivuxolimab in advanced cancers. Details on this clone: Its antigen is currently unknown.

Profiling relied on immunoSEQ multiplex PCR, and the TCRdb table lists in-frame clones only, not all of them. The profile covers fewer than 85,000 clones, with around 90% appearing a single time and approximately 0.43% taken by the ten largest. This CDR3 comprises 18 residues. Germline V lookup: CDR1 SEHNR, CDR2 FQNEAQ (reference sequence). Trimming shortened V by 2 bases and J by 1 base, and 17 bases separated the two germline ends. Patients were ruled out by autoimmune disease history or systemic immunosuppression. Blood draws occurred at baseline, cycle 4 day 1, and cycle 7 day 1. Study outcomes and limitations: Antigens targeted by the expanded peripheral T cells were not determined.

The TCR comes from an adult with an advanced solid tumor such as melanoma, head and neck, liver or kidney cancer. This sequence joins TRBV7-9 and TRBJ2-2; D remains ambiguous. This specimen was CD4+ or CD8+ T cells sorted from blood, taken in a trial of the OX40 agonist ivuxolimab. The chain's CDR3 is CASSLQEIDIRNTGELFF. Written as DNA, the CDR3 is TGTGCCAGCAGCTTACAAGAGATAGACATCCGGAACACCGGGGAGCTGTTTTTT.